A selection of T cell receptor beta chains follows, all from one sample in a study of beta chain features in type 1 diabetes. Clones were read by immunoSEQ multiplex PCR, and TCRdb kept only the in-frame ones, dropping some. The sample has hundreds of thousands of clones, around 15% seen once; the top ten hold about 0.097%. The source material was naive CD4+ T cells from blood. The source of these receptors is a man between 18 and 29 years old in good health. Both conserved end residues are trimmed from each CDR3. A D gene is named only where the DNA matches it firmly. Some rows have no size entry. The others give once, few or many, or a class for an expanded clone.

TRBJ1-3,-,TRBV30,-,AWSSTGSGNTIY
TRBJ2-5,few,TRBV7-9,TRBD2,ASSLGQLAGKETQY
TRBJ1-4,-,TRBV7-2,-,ASSLDGAGGLLEKLF
TRBJ1-1,few,TRBV30,-,AWSPRTPGRTEAF
TRBJ2-5,-,TRBV5-4,TRBD1,ASSLVGTEETQY
TRBJ2-5,-,TRBV7-2,TRBD1,ASSLGDRGTWETQY
TRBJ2-7,few,TRBV7-2,TRBD2,ASSQGLAREQY
TRBJ2-1,few,TRBV29-1,-,SVSSRARSSYNEQF
TRBJ2-4,few,TRBV4-1,-,ASSHPPAGAKNIQY
TRBJ2-3,few,TRBV2,-,ASNRQADTQY
TRBJ2-2,-,TRBV30,-,AWRRLSAGELF
TRBJ2-5,-,TRBV28,-,ASSLVGGGETQY
TRBJ2-1,-,TRBV28,-,ASSLVGSEQF
TRBJ2-5,-,TRBV7-2,-,ASSLAPPGARETQY
TRBJ1-2,-,TRBV7-9,-,ASSLALGGRYGYT
TRBJ1-6,-,TRBV30,-,AWSVRQGLNSPLH